The 15 T cell receptor beta chains in this list originate from one sample, sequenced in a study of T-cell memory formation after mild COVID-19. In TCRdb, the 5' RACE reads were re-called with MiXCR into one record per CDR3 protein. This sample yields more than 85,000 distinct CDR3 sequences, of which 11% are seen a single time; around 40% belongs to the top ten. Sequences were obtained from PBMCs or a T cell subset sorted from them (not recorded which). Receptor source: a young man who had mild COVID-19 (a few samples of this study predate the infection). Cell type and time point are not known.

This clonotype was picked up a small number of times. The chain joins TRBV16 to TRBJ2-2; the D gene is possibly TRBD1 (6 bases). CDR3 length: 16 amino acids. V was cut by 0 bases and J by 2 bases, with 10 bases left in between. Germline lookup yields CDR1 KGHSY and CDR2 FQNENV. CDR3 DNA: TGTGCCAGCAGCCAATCGCACAGGGTCAACACCGGGGAGCTGTTTTTT. It yields the protein CASSQSHRVNTGELFF.

This clonotype showed up just a few times. The chain employs TRBV12-3 or TRBV12-4 and TRBJ2-7; TRBD1 matches at 7 bases. The length of the CDR3 is 13 residues. With 3 bases clipped from V and 3 bases from J, the junction kept 2 bases outside the gene matches. The CDR3 coding sequence is TGTGCCAGCAGTTTTTACAGGGGCTACGAGCAGTACGTC. Its translation: CASSFYRGYEQYV.

This rearrangement joins TRBV14 to TRBJ2-7; D could derive from TRBD1 or TRBD2 (5 bases each). Germline loops: CDR1 SGHDN, CDR2 FVKESK. Trimming removed 4 bases at V and 1 base at J, with 14 bases between. This CDR3 has 15 amino acids. CDR3 coding DNA: TGTGCCAGCAGCCGCCCGGGACGGGGTTCCTACGAGCAGTACTTC. Translating gives CASSRPGRGSYEQYF.

The V and J genes are TRBV12-3 or TRBV12-4 and TRBJ2-1; no reliable D call. The CDR3 totals 12 residues. The ends were cut back, 3 bases at V and 5 bases at J, with 5 bases in the middle. The DNA of the CDR3 is TGTGCCAGCAGTTTCTCGCACAATGAGCAGTTCTTC. This encodes CASSFSHNEQFF.

This clonotype was picked up a small number of times. The chain joins TRBV9 to TRBJ1-1; possibly TRBD1 for D (6 bases). Deletions cut 5 bases from V and 4 bases from J, with 12 bases between. The length of the CDR3 is 13 residues. Germline CDR1 SGDLS, CDR2 YYNGEE. The chain's CDR3 is CASRVGGSTEAFF. The CDR3 DNA sequence: TGTGCCAGCAGAGTTGGGGGCTCCACTGAAGCTTTCTTT.

The CDR3 sequence: CASSYGLGNTEAFF. The CDR3 DNA is TGTGCCAGCAGCTACGGTTTGGGAAACACTGAAGCTTTCTTT. The gene calls are TRBV7-9 and TRBJ1-1, with D hard to call. Trimming removed 4 bases from V and 2 bases from J, with 11 bases in between. CDR1 SEHNR and CDR2 FQNEAQ come from the germline V gene (reference sequence). This CDR3 contains 14 residues.

The chain couples TRBV5-1 to TRBJ1-2; TRBD1 matches 7 bases. Germline-derived CDR1 and CDR2 are SGHRS and YFSETQ. This CDR3 has 12 residues. J gave up 6 bases and V 4 bases, and 3 bases lay outside the gene matches. CDR3: CASSGTAHGYTF. The DNA of the CDR3 is TGCGCCAGCAGCGGGACAGCCCATGGCTACACCTTC.

This clonotype was seen a handful of times. V is TRBV4-1 and J is TRBJ2-5, with D possibly TRBD1 on 6 matching bases. Deletions cut 1 base from V and 5 bases from J, with 14 bases between. Germline V gives CDR1 MGHRA, CDR2 YSYEKL. The CDR3 has 15 amino acids. CDR3 in amino acids: CASSQGQGLWETQYF. For the CDR3, the DNA is TGCGCCAGCAGCCAAGGCCAGGGGTTGTGGGAGACCCAGTACTTC.

This clonotype was observed a handful of times. V usage is TRBV11-2 and J usage is TRBJ2-1; TRBD2 agrees at 7 bases. The CDR3 has 16 residues. V gave up 1 base and J gave up 5 bases; unmatched junction bases: 8. Germline CDR1 and CDR2: SGHAT and FQNNGV. This chain's CDR3 is CASSLGPGTTNNEQFF. CDR3 sequence (DNA): TGTGCCAGCAGCTTAGGCCCCGGGACTACCAACAATGAGCAGTTCTTC.

The gene calls are TRBV7-3 and TRBJ1-2; 9 bases match TRBD1. CDR1 and CDR2 from the germline V gene are SGHTA and FQGTGA. The CDR3 covers 14 residues. V dropped 5 bases and J dropped 8; count of bases not matched to a gene: 9. The DNA of the CDR3 is TGTGCCAGCAGCACAGGGGGCCTGGATGACGGCTACACCTTC. Its protein is CASSTGGLDDGYTF.

This clonotype was observed a handful of times. CDR3 bases: TGTGCCATCAGTGAGTCCGGGCAGGGACCCGTCAACGAGCAGTACTTC. Amino acids: CAISESGQGPVNEQYF. The rearrangement joins TRBV10-3 to TRBJ2-7; D may be TRBD1 or TRBD2 (5 bases each). Germline loops: CDR1 ENHRY, CDR2 SYGVKD. The CDR3 runs 16 residues. The V and J ends lost 0 bases and 5 bases respectively, with 17 bases between them.

This clonotype has more than one count but fewer than ten. The genes are TRBV7-3 and TRBJ2-3; D might be TRBD2 (6 bases). Trimming took off 5 bases at V and 2 bases at J, with 14 bases between the two ends. Germline CDR1 reads SGHTA; CDR2 reads FQGTGA. This CDR3 region has 15 residues. The CDR3 sequence is CASSPTAGITDTQYF. CDR3 nucleotide sequence: TGTGCCAGCAGCCCTACTGCGGGGATCACAGATACGCAGTATTTT.

This clonotype was counted between two and nine times. The chain employs TRBV11-2 and TRBJ2-3, with 16 positions matching TRBD2. The germline gives CDR1 SGHAT, CDR2 FQNNGV. Germline trimming cut 8 bases from V and 1 base from J; bases unmatched to any gene: 9. The CDR3 length is 18 residues. CDR3 coding DNA: TGTGCCAGCCGCCAGGGACTAGCGGGGGGGCTGGGCACAGATACGCAGTATTTT. It specifies CASRQGLAGGLGTDTQYF.

This clonotype has a handful of counts. Written as DNA, the CDR3 is TGTGCCAGCAGCTTAGATCCGGACCGCTATAATTCACCCCTCCACTTT. Its translation: CASSLDPDRYNSPLHF. The chain couples TRBV7-2 to TRBJ1-6; D unclear. V was cut by 1 base and J by 3 bases, with 10 bases left in between. Germline V gives CDR1 SGHTA, CDR2 FQGNSA. The CDR3 consists of 16 residues.

The chain uses TRBV7-3 and TRBJ2-1, with TRBD2 identical over 7 bases. Germline CDR1 is SGHTA and CDR2 is FQGTGA. This CDR3 is built from 14 residues. After removal of 4 bases from V and 1 base from J, the junction contained 1 base not matched to a gene. The CDR3 coding sequence is TGTGCCAGCAGCTGGGGGGGGTCCTACAATGAGCAGTTCTTC. Its protein is CASSWGGSYNEQFF. The full variable domain, rest sourced from reference TRBV7-3 and TRBJ2-1, is GAGVSQTPSNKVTEKGKYVELRCDPISGHTALYWYRQSLGQGPEFLIYFQGTGAADDSGLPNDRFFAVRPEGSVSTLKIQRTERGDSAVYLCASSWGGSYNEQFFGPGTRLTVL.